The 14 T cell receptor beta chains in this list originate from one sample, sequenced in a study of T cells in Graves' hyperthyroidism and ophthalmopathy. RNA transcripts yielded amplified TCR beta CDR3 regions. HTBI primers drove first-round RT-PCR of the TCR CDR3. TCRdb reanalysed the multiplex PCR reads using MiXCR and keeps one entry per CDR3 protein. This sample has about 360,000 distinct CDR3 sequences; over 10% occur once, and the top ten carry about 9.1%. The source material was blood. These receptor sequences come from a woman under 30 with Graves' hyperthyroidism.

This clonotype was observed at least ten times. V usage is TRBV20-1 and J usage is TRBJ2-5; D may be TRBD1 or TRBD2 (5 bases each). V was shortened by 7 bases and J by 2 bases, with 11 bases between the two germline ends. Germline values: CDR1 DFQATT, CDR2 SNEGSKA (reference sequence). This CDR3 comprises 12 residues. The CDR3 DNA follows: TGCAGTGGGCAGGGAGATCAAGAGACCCAGTACTTC. This encodes CSGQGDQETQYF.

The J gene is TRBJ2-4, the V gene TRBV20-1, with TRBD2 identical over 10 bases. This CDR3 is 17 amino acids long. Trimming took 3 bases from V and 1 from J; bases not matched to a gene: 9. The germline V gene has CDR1 DFQATT and CDR2 SNEGSKA (reference sequence). The CDR3 DNA reads TGCAGTGCTAGCAGCGGGGGGGCATTCTACGCCAAAAACATTCAGTACTTC. It yields the protein CSASSGGAFYAKNIQYF.

Only a few counts were recorded for this clonotype. The rearrangement links TRBV10-3 to TRBJ2-5; unclear D gene. CDR3 length: 12 amino acids. Trimming removed 0 bases at V and 5 bases at J, with 4 bases between. The germline V gene encodes CDR1 ENHRY and CDR2 SYGVKD. CDR3 protein: CAISESGETQYF. The CDR3 nucleotides are TGTGCCATCAGTGAGTCGGGCGAGACCCAGTACTTC.

This clonotype has more than one count but fewer than ten. The rearrangement joins TRBV5-4 to TRBJ1-5; D may be TRBD1 (5 bases). The CDR3 consists of 19 residues. V was cut by 3 bases and J by 5 bases, with 27 bases left in between. Germline CDR1 reads SGHNT; CDR2 reads YYREEE (reference sequence). This CDR3 is CASSSDFRAKRPRDQPQHF. CDR3 in DNA: TGTGCCAGCAGCTCCGATTTCAGGGCGAAAAGACCAAGGGATCAGCCCCAGCATTTT.

The chain links TRBV19 to TRBJ2-2; 12 positions agree with TRBD2. Per the germline V gene, CDR1 is LNHDA and CDR2 is SQIVND (reference sequence). The V and J ends lost 5 bases and 2 bases, in that order; junction bases with no gene match: 9. This CDR3 comprises 18 residues. CDR3 coding DNA: TGTGCCAGTAGTCCCGAACTAGCGGGAGGCACCAACACCGGGGAGCTGTTTTTT. Translated, it gives CASSPELAGGTNTGELFF.

This clonotype was recorded only once. The V and J genes are TRBV5-1 and TRBJ1-2; TRBD1 matches 10 bases. Germline values: CDR1 SGHRS, CDR2 YFSETQ. The CDR3 loop spans 16 amino acids. Losses at the gene ends were 4 bases for V and 4 bases for J; bases not matched to a gene: 10. CDR3 loop: CASSLRDRGSVYGYTF. The CDR3 DNA follows: TGCGCCAGCAGCCTCCGGGACAGGGGCTCCGTCTATGGCTACACCTTC. The entire variable domain, with the rest obtained from reference TRBV5-1 and TRBJ1-2, is as follows: KAGVTQTPRYLIKTRGQQVTLSCSPISGHRSVSWYQQTPGQGLQFLFEYFSETQRNKGNFPGRFSGRQFSNSRSEMNVSTLELGDSALYLCASSLRDRGSVYGYTFGSGTRLTVV.

This clonotype has only a few counts. The chain couples TRBV20-1 to TRBJ2-1; D remains unclear. Looked up from germline, CDR1 is DFQATT and CDR2 is SNEGSKA (reference sequence). The CDR3 extends over 10 amino acids. Trimming removed 6 bases from V and 6 bases from J, with 6 bases in between. CDR3 nucleotide sequence: TGCAGTGCCAGCCCCAATGAGCAGTTCTTC. Its translation: CSASPNEQFF.

This clonotype was observed a few times. This chain joins TRBV5-1 and TRBJ2-1; no definite D call. The V end was cut by 1 base, the J end by 8 bases, with 7 bases between. The CDR3 contains 12 residues. Germline V gene sequence: CDR1 SGHRS, CDR2 YFSETQ. CDR3 nucleotides: TGCGCCAGCAGCTTGAATGAGTATGAGCAGTTCTTC. Residues: CASSLNEYEQFF.

This clonotype occurred many times. The chain uses TRBV2 and TRBJ2-1, with 14 bases matching TRBD2. Germline V lookup: CDR1 SNHLY, CDR2 FYNNEI. This CDR3 has 13 amino acids. Trimming removed 8 bases from V and 12 bases from J; junction bases left unmatched: 6. In DNA, the CDR3 is TGTGCCAGCGGGACTAGCGGGAGTAGACGGCAGTTCTTC. This codes for CASGTSGSRRQFF.

This clonotype was picked up many times. The rearrangement links TRBV6-1 to TRBJ1-5, with D possibly matching TRBD1 (6 bases). The CDR3 has 20 residues. Trimming cost V 5 bases and J 2 bases, with 28 bases left between them. Looked up from germline, CDR1 is MNHNS and CDR2 is SASEGT. The chain's CDR3 is CASSSPAGATRAGGNQPQHF. DNA for the CDR3: TGTGCCAGCAGTTCCCCGGCGGGGGCGACCCGTGCTGGGGGCAATCAGCCCCAGCATTTT.

This clonotype has a count of ten or more. V usage is TRBV27 and J usage is TRBJ1-1, with unresolved D. Trimming pared 6 bases from V and 5 bases from J, leaving 10 bases between. The CDR3 spans 12 residues. Germline values: CDR1 MNHEY, CDR2 SMNVEV (reference sequence). The CDR3 region is CASSLRGTEAFF. The DNA of the CDR3 is TGTGCCAGCAGCCTCCGGGGAACTGAAGCTTTCTTT.

This chain connects TRBV6-5 to TRBJ2-1; 10 nucleotides line up with TRBD2. The junction had 5 bases not matched to a gene; V was cut back by 4 bases and J by 2 bases. Germline assignment: CDR1 MNHEY and CDR2 SVGAGI. This CDR3 is 16 amino acids long. The CDR3 DNA sequence: TGTGCCAGCAGTTCCAGCGGGAGGGGTCCCTACAATGAGCAGTTCTTC. This translates into CASSSSGRGPYNEQFF.

This clonotype showed up many times. This sequence joins TRBV20-1 and TRBJ2-7, with D possibly being TRBD2 (5 bases). The V gene lost 0 bases and the J gene lost 3 bases, with 12 bases spanning the gap. The CDR3 is 14 amino acids. Germline V lookup: CDR1 DFQATT, CDR2 SNEGSKA (reference sequence). The DNA of the CDR3 is TGCAGTGCTAGAGACCCCGGGATTCTCTACGAGCAGTACTTC. Its translation is CSARDPGILYEQYF.

The rearrangement links TRBV7-2 to TRBJ2-1, with D possibly being TRBD1 or TRBD2 (5 bases each). V dropped 4 bases and J dropped 3 bases, with 13 bases sitting between them. The CDR3 is 15 residues long. CDR1 and CDR2 from the germline V gene are SGHTA and FQGNSA. The CDR3 DNA is TGTGCCAGCAGCTATGACGGGGCTAGCTACAATGAGCAGTTCTTC. Translated: CASSYDGASYNEQFF.